The 15 T cell receptor beta chains below were found in one sample sequenced in a study of CXCR3-negative and CXCR3-positive naive CD8 T cells. In preparing the TRB cDNA libraries, 5' RACE with UMI labels was used. TCRdb re-called the 5' RACE reads and catalogs CDR3 proteins one per entry, DNA excluded. The sample spans 100,000 to 150,000 distinct CDR3 sequences; the ten largest clones claim 0.25% to 0.35%. The sequenced sample was naive CXCR3- CD8+ T cells from blood. Subset given: CD45RO-CCR7+CD27+CD95- naive CD8+ T cells lacking CXCR3 (TNR3-). These TCRs come from a human donor in good health. Some clones in this sample may be carry-over from other donors' samples.

The chain couples TRBV28 to TRBJ2-7. The CDR3 has 13 residues. Germline CDR1 MDHEN, CDR2 SYDVKM. CDR3 residues: CASNLSVEDEQYF.

The chain employs TRBV4-2 and TRBJ2-3; TCRdb reports TRBD1, a call that lacks DNA to check it against. This CDR3 spans 15 amino acids. CDR1 and CDR2 (germline): LGHNA, YNFKEQ. The CDR3: CASSQDGGPTDTQYF.

This rearrangement joins TRBV20-1 to TRBJ2-3; the D call of TRBD1 rests on TCRdb alone, since no DNA is present to check it. The CDR3 has 15 residues. Germline CDR1 and CDR2: DFQATT and SNEGSKA (reference sequence). This chain's CDR3 is CSAPQGERSTDTQYF.

This sequence joins TRBV15 and TRBJ2-5; the TRBD1 assignment by TCRdb is unverifiable without DNA. The germline gives CDR1 LNHNV, CDR2 YYDKDF (reference sequence). The CDR3 runs 15 residues. CDR3 residues: CATSRDLRGQETQYF.

The chain carries TRBV7-8 and TRBJ2-7. CDR3 length: 14 amino acids. CDR1 is SGHVS and CDR2 is FQNEAQ in the germline V gene. Here the CDR3 reads CASSLLGGSYEQYF.

The gene calls are TRBV12-3 or TRBV12-4 and TRBJ1-5; the D gene TCRdb calls, TRBD1, cannot be checked with no DNA. The CDR3 totals 18 residues. CDR3 residues: CASIYSRDRIDSNQPQHF.

The rearrangement uses TRBV6-5 and TRBJ1-5. Germline CDR1 is MNHEY and CDR2 is SVGAGI. The CDR3 is 13 residues long. The chain's CDR3 is CASSYYQGLPEHF.

The gene calls are TRBV7-9 and TRBJ1-4; TCRdb gives TRBD1 as the D gene, but with no DNA this cannot be confirmed. The germline V gene has CDR1 SEHNR and CDR2 FQNEAQ (reference sequence). This CDR3 spans 15 amino acids. The CDR3 protein is CASSLRGTTNEKLFF.

J is TRBJ2-2 and V is TRBV2. Germline V gene data show CDR1 as SNHLY and CDR2 as FYNNEI. This CDR3 contains 14 residues. Here the CDR3 reads CASSPSGNGGELFF.

V is TRBV7-9 and J is TRBJ2-5; TCRdb picks TRBD1, but there is no DNA to check that call. Germline CDR1 is SEHNR and CDR2 is FQNEAQ (reference sequence). This CDR3 contains 19 residues. The CDR3 is CASSLQLGTASGDEETQYF.

The chain employs TRBV5-1 and TRBJ2-1; TCRdb picks TRBD2, but there is no DNA to check that call. There are 16 residues in the CDR3. Germline V gene sequence: CDR1 SGHRS, CDR2 YFSETQ. The CDR3 loop reads CASSNPSGTSYNEQFF.

The J gene is TRBJ2-1, the V gene TRBV29-1. Per germline, CDR1 SQVTM and CDR2 ANQGSEA. The CDR3 extends over 13 amino acids. The CDR3 region is CSVLDGTYNEQFF.

The V call is TRBV11-1, the J call TRBJ2-7. Germline V gene data show CDR1 as SGHAT and CDR2 as FQDESV (reference sequence). The CDR3 consists of 13 residues. This CDR3 reads CASSLAEAYEQYF.

The chain couples TRBV6-1 to TRBJ2-3; TCRdb indicates TRBD2, and absent DNA this call remains unverified. The germline V gene has CDR1 MNHNS and CDR2 SASEGT. This CDR3 comprises 16 residues. This chain's CDR3 is CASKSLRGGGTDTQYF.

The J gene is TRBJ2-1, the V gene TRBV7-3. Per the germline V gene, CDR1 is SGHTA and CDR2 is FQGTGA. This CDR3 comprises 12 residues. CDR3 region: CASSFGSNEQFF.